This paragraph reports one T cell receptor (beta chain). Its antigen is not yet known. There are no base qualities to consult, and no much larger clone falls within one base. The sample originates from a study of human T cells and chemical hapten exposure (dated by TCRdb to the early 2020s). With regard to the full study: For sensitization, 2% DPC in acetone was applied to a roughly 2 cm by roughly 2 cm area of upper inner arm skin. Patients additionally received weekly therapeutic DPC doses to the scalp throughout the roughly 26-week study period. Patch tests used Finn chambers with 0.01% DPC on the upper back, scored after 6 days by International Contact Dermatitis Research Group standards. Most of the patients in the cohort were female, and the cohort covered alopecia areata with under or over 50% scalp involvement, alopecia totalis and alopecia universalis. The libraries were sequenced as a pool, and the TCR yield per sample differed mostly because of small variations in library volumes within the pool. Peripheral blood TCR repertoire changes were tracked in vivo in alopecia patients during primary and secondary sensitization to the hapten diphenylcyclopropenone (DPC). Blood samples were taken from patients before sensitization (week 0) and at 2, 6 and about 24 weeks after DPC sensitization. Twenty-nine alopecia patients provided blood for TCR sequencing at one to four time points (pre-sensitization, 2, 6 and 24 weeks).

The paper as a whole reports these results and caveats: DPC sensitization did not change the number of TCRs with a frequency above 1 in 1000, and there was no evidence of changes in global repertoire structure. Expanded TCRs formed significantly more large CDR3 similarity clusters than pre-sensitization or healthy control sets, consistent with antigen-driven responses. After repeated subsampling, the strength of the expansion versus patch-test correlation and the threshold at which it became significant changed. The number of PT1 expanded TCRs positively correlated with patch test score, significant at thresholds 8, 16 and 32 but not 4. Because all patients had alopecia, a presumed autoimmune disease, the immune response of the patients might differ from that of healthy individuals.

The time point label of this sample denotes: pre-sensitization, week 0. The sample's treatment or condition, from its label and the paper: therapeutic diphenylcyclopropenone sensitization with weekly scalp DPC. At each patch-test visit, blood was drawn before the patch test was applied. Patients were eligible if aged 18 to 70, diagnosed with alopecia and judged suitable for DPC therapy, and pregnant patients were excluded. Total RNA was extracted from unfractionated whole blood that had been collected in Tempus Blood RNA tubes. From the cysteine up to the phenylalanine, the CDR3 has a length of 13 residues. The entry retains the CDR3 DNA only, 39 bases that are in frame from base 1. Via the germline V gene, CDR1 is KGHSH and CDR2 LQKENI. V gives up 0 bases and J gives up 6 bases, and the segment between their germline ends measures 6 bases. The library was obtained by RACE. TCRdb records NextSeq 500 as the sequencer. Library preparation attached unique molecular identifiers to individual cDNA molecules for quantitative, reproducible TCR counting. Both TCR alpha and TCR beta chains were sequenced from each blood RNA sample. Per the authors' processing: Samples had a median of roughly 100,000 TCRs, with a range from about 23,224 to 750,000. V, J and CDR3 annotation of the TCR reads was performed with the Decombinator software suite. For the PS versus PT1 abundance plots, all samples were subsampled to the same number of TCRs (28,000). TCRs were defined as expanded if absent before sensitization and observed at least eight times at the 2-week time point. Clones were called with MiXCR by TCRdb after fastp trimmed the public reads at Q25, and only in-frame beta chains were retained. For every CDR3 protein sequence, its rows merge into one entry that carries the most common genes and DNA. V and J calls and clone size were set by TCRdb, not the authors. This sample holds over 85,000 distinct CDR3 sequences; more than 10% were observed only once. About 3.1% of the sample goes to the ten largest clones.

The chain is made from TRBV18 and TRBJ2-1; the D gene cannot be named for sure. The specimen was whole blood, collected in connection with sensitization to the hapten diphenylcyclopropenone (DPC). The clonotype originates from an older woman with alopecia areata. Some clones in this sample may be carry-over from other donors' samples. CDR3 region: CASSPPGPNEQFF. The nucleotide sequence is given as TGTGCCAGCTCACCACCCGGACCCAATGAGCAGTTCTTC. Outside the CDR3, residues come from the reference TRBV18 and TRBJ2-1 proteins, so the full variable domain is: NAGVMQNPRHLVRRRGQEARLRCSPMKGHSHVYWYRQLPEEGLKFMVYLQKENIIDESGMPKERFSAEFPKEGPSILRIQQVVRGDSAAYFCASSPPGPNEQFFGPGTRLTVL.